These 4 T cell receptor beta chains were all obtained from the same sample, sequenced in a study of Ad26.COV2.S vaccination and SARS-CoV-2 variants. Assay: immunoSEQ multiplex PCR; the TCRdb copy retains only in-frame clones and omits some. The sample holds 75,000 to 100,000 clones, more than 65% seen once. Sample: peripheral blood, taken after recovery from COVID-19. Receptors originate from a human donor who had recovered from COVID-19.

CDR3 amino acids: CASRATSFYGYTF. The DNA of the CDR3 is TGTGCCAGCAGAGCGACAAGCTTCTATGGCTACACCTTC. This chain joins TRBV28 and TRBJ1-2; D is uncertain. The V end was cut by 6 bases, the J end by 4 bases, with 12 bases between. The CDR3 runs to 13 residues. Germline CDR1 reads MDHEN; CDR2 reads SYDVKM.

The chain carries TRBV5-1 and TRBJ2-5; perhaps TRBD1 as D (6 bases). Germline V gene data show CDR1 as SGHRS and CDR2 as YFSETQ. V was trimmed by 4 bases and J by 0 bases, leaving 13 bases between them. The CDR3 loop spans 15 amino acids. The CDR3 sequence is CASSPKTGYQETQYF. The CDR3 DNA reads as TGCGCCAGCAGCCCGAAGACAGGCTACCAAGAGACCCAGTACTTC.

This chain joins TRBV3-1 (or the pseudogene TRBV3-2) and TRBJ2-5, with TRBD2 identical over 7 bases. The CDR3 has 13 amino acids. Losses at the gene ends were 5 bases for V and 5 bases for J; bases not matched to a gene: 5. CDR1 and CDR2 (germline): LGHDT, YNNKEL (reference sequence). The CDR3 here is CASSFDGGETQYF. The CDR3 nucleotides read TGTGCCAGCAGCTTTGACGGGGGGGAGACCCAGTACTTC.

This rearrangement joins TRBV20-1 to TRBJ2-3, with TRBD2 as a possible D gene (6 bases). In germline, CDR1 is DFQATT, CDR2 SNEGSKA (reference sequence). The V and J ends lost 3 bases and 0 bases respectively, with 13 bases between them. The CDR3 totals 15 residues. The CDR3, as DNA: TGCAGTGCTAGTTTGACGGGGACTAGCACAGATACGCAGTATTTT. It codes for CSASLTGTSTDTQYF.